This T cell receptor beta chain was observed in a study of T cell repertoires in cytomegalovirus infection. The wider study: Public TCR beta signatures provided an indication of both CMV infection and a matching HLA type.

Notes on this clonotype: Its specificity is not known.

The CDR3 is 16 residues long. Deletions cut 4 bases from V and 6 bases from J, with 19 bases between. Germline lookup yields CDR1 MGHRA and CDR2 YSYEKL. MiXCR, run by TCRdb on the reads, gives a single entry per CDR3 protein. The sample contains nearly 700,000 distinct CDR3 sequences, around a third of which appear only once. This receptor was identified in a human donor in good health (CMV status not recorded). Some clones in this sample may be carry-over from other donors' samples. The genes are TRBV4-1 and TRBJ1-5; maybe TRBD1 (6 bases). The material sequenced was cultured PBMCs, taken from culture after CMV antigen stimulation. The CDR3, as DNA: TGCGCCAGCAGCCGAGCCGACGCAGGGGATAGTCAGCCCCAGCATTTT. This encodes CASSRADAGDSQPQHF.